This T cell receptor beta chain was sequenced for a study of T cell responses to AZD1222 COVID-19 vaccine. Study-level background: Analysis merged second doses at about 4 or about 12 weeks.

Comment on this clone: Its antigen is not identified.

Study results and limitations: Vaccination with two AZD1222 doses was followed by a rise in Spike-specific TCR breadth and depth. Clonal diversity was possibly underestimated, and white British individuals and females predominated among donors. Vaccine-associated CD4 TCRs ranged over spike, dominating at 160-218 and 743-854.

V gave up 1 base and J gave up 7 bases, with 9 bases separating them. The CDR3 totals 14 residues. Clones were sequenced by immunoSEQ multiplex PCR, and TCRdb holds only the in-frame ones, with some missing. The repertoire holds under 130,000 clones, with about nine tenths as singletons. The chain links TRBV5-3 to TRBJ1-6; D unclear. TRBV5-3 is sorted into the ORF group, with uncertain function. This receptor was obtained from an adult in good health. Sequencing used peripheral blood, obtained on day 0 of AZD1222 vaccination. The CDR3 spells CARSLCAANSPLHF. CDR3 bases: TGTGCCAGAAGCTTGTGTGCAGCAAATTCACCCCTCCACTTT.